This T cell receptor beta chain stems from a study of blood T cells in healthy people across ages. Findings and caveats of the study: Significant beta diversity loss was already apparent by age roughly 40, declining roughly linearly.

Healthy Caucasian individuals from Russia aged about 6 to 90 were enrolled as donors. The second PCR ran roughly 6 to 11 cycles with a sample-barcoded 5' primer and J-beta primers. With 12 random nucleotides, a template-switch adaptor tagged each individual cDNA molecule. Each sample provided no less than 2.5 million CDR3-containing paired-end reads. TCRdb processed the 5' RACE reads anew with MiXCR; each CDR3 protein has one entry. The table shows around 1,800,000 distinct CDR3 sequences, with about 39% occurring only once. Remarks on this clonotype: Its antigen is currently unknown.

Germline loops: CDR1 SGHRS, CDR2 YFSETQ. This CDR3 is 13 amino acids long. V dropped 4 bases and J dropped 6 bases, with 14 bases sitting between them. J is TRBJ2-7 and V is TRBV5-1; D perhaps matches TRBD2 (5 bases). The receptor's source is a human donor in good health. The source material was blood. CDR3 region: CASSSSGLIEQYF. The DNA of the CDR3 is TGCGCCAGCAGCAGCAGCGGTCTGATCGAGCAGTACTTC.